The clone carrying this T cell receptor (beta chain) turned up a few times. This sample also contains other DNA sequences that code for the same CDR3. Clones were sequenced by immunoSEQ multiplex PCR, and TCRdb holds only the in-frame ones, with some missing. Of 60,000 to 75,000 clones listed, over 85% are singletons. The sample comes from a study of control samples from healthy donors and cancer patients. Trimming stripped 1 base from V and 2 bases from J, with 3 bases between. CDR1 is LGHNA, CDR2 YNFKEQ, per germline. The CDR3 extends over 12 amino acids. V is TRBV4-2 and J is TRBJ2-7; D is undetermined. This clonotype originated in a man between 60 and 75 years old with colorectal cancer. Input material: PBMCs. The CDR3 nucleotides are TGTGCCAGCAGCCAAGTTCCCTACGAGCAGTACTTC. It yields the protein CASSQVPYEQYF.